The next 30 T cell receptor beta chains were all read from a single sample in a study of T cell responses to AZD1222 COVID-19 vaccine. Data came from immunoSEQ multiplex PCR; TCRdb stores just in-frame clones and leaves some out. The sample records about 92,000 clones, 89% being singletons. Source: peripheral blood, taken on day 0 of AZD1222 vaccination. The receptors come from an adult in good health.

This chain joins TRBV30 and TRBJ1-3; D remains unclear. The CDR3 length is 13 residues. V lost 1 base to trimming and J lost 1 base, with 5 bases between them. CDR1 is GTSNPN, CDR2 SVGIG, per germline (reference sequence). The CDR3 is CAWSGGSGNTIYF. The CDR3 nucleotides read TGTGCCTGGAGTGGAGGGTCTGGAAACACCATATATTTT.

The chain combines TRBV7-9 with TRBJ1-5; TRBD1 is a possible D gene (5 bases). The CDR3 is made up of 14 amino acids. CDR1 and CDR2 from the germline V gene are SEHNR and FQNEAQ (reference sequence). Trimming left V 3 bases short and J 9 bases short, with 15 bases between. The CDR3 spells CASSFSESGRPQHF. The CDR3, as DNA: TGTGCCAGCAGCTTCTCAGAATCGGGACGGCCCCAGCATTTT.

The gene calls are TRBV5-4 and TRBJ2-5; the match to TRBD2 covers 8 bases. Germline V gene data show CDR1 as SGHNT and CDR2 as YYREEE (reference sequence). This CDR3 region has 13 residues. V gave up 4 bases and J gave up 5 bases; unmatched junction bases: 4. CDR3 loop: CASSLRGAETQYF. In DNA, the CDR3 is TGTGCCAGCAGCCTGCGGGGGGCGGAGACCCAGTACTTC. Variable domain in full (rest from reference TRBV5-4 and TRBJ2-5): ETGVTQSPTHLIKTRGQQVTLRCSSQSGHNTVSWYQQALGQGPQFIFQYYREEENGRGNFPPRFSGLQFPNYSSELNVNALELDDSALYLCASSLRGAETQYFGPGTRLLVL.

This chain links TRBV6-2 or TRBV6-3 with TRBJ2-5; the D is unclear. Per the germline V gene, CDR1 is MNHEY and CDR2 is SVGEGT. The CDR3 is made up of 14 amino acids. The ends were cut back, 7 bases at V and 5 bases at J, with 17 bases in the middle. CDR3 in amino acids: CASIPARSQETQYF. The CDR3 DNA is TGTGCCAGCATCCCTGCGAGGTCCCAGGAGACCCAGTACTTC.

The CDR3 spells CASSLKAYGYTF. The CDR3 bases are TGCGCCAGCAGTTTAAAAGCCTATGGCTACACCTTC. The chain couples TRBV23-1 to TRBJ1-2, with D unclear. TRBV23-1 is flagged as an ORF with uncertain function. V was shortened by 5 bases and J by 4 bases, with 8 bases between the two germline ends. This CDR3 has 12 residues.

This chain links TRBV28 with TRBJ1-1; perhaps TRBD1 as D (5 bases). V was shortened by 3 bases and J by 1 base, with 12 bases between the two germline ends. Looked up from germline, CDR1 is MDHEN and CDR2 is SYDVKM. The CDR3 is 15 amino acids. In nucleotides, the CDR3 is TGTGCCAGCAGTTTGACAGAGAGCCCGAACACTGAAGCTTTCTTT. It yields the protein CASSLTESPNTEAFF.

This chain links TRBV7-6 with TRBJ2-7, with D possibly matching TRBD1 (6 bases). V shed 2 bases and J shed 3 bases, with 14 bases lying between them. CDR1 is SGHVS and CDR2 is FNYEAQ in the germline V gene. This CDR3 is built from 15 residues. For the CDR3, the DNA is TGTGCCAGCAGCTTACGTCCAGGGGCAATCTACGAGCAGTACTTC. Protein product: CASSLRPGAIYEQYF.

The V and J genes are TRBV7-2 and TRBJ1-2, with a weak D call TRBD1 (5 bases). Germline CDR1 and CDR2: SGHTA and FQGNSA. V lost 3 bases and J 4 bases, leaving 12 bases between the germline ends. The CDR3 totals 14 residues. The CDR3 region has the DNA TGTGCCAGCAGCTTCGGGACGGGGGTCTATGGCTACACCTTC. Protein sequence: CASSFGTGVYGYTF. Combining the CDR3 with reference TRBV7-2 and TRBJ1-2 gives the whole variable domain GAGVSQSPSNKVTEKGKDVELRCDPISGHTALYWYRQSLGQGLEFLIYFQGNSAPDKSGLPSDRFSAERTGGSVSTLTIQRTQQEDSAVYLCASSFGTGVYGYTFGSGTRLTVV.

The V call is TRBV19, the J call TRBJ1-2, with a possible D match to TRBD1 (5 bases). The length of the CDR3 is 13 residues. V lost 5 bases and J 6 bases, leaving 13 bases between the germline ends. Per the germline V gene, CDR1 is LNHDA and CDR2 is SQIVND (reference sequence). The CDR3 loop is CASSGRVLDGYTF. In nucleotides, the CDR3 is TGTGCCAGTAGTGGCAGGGTATTGGATGGCTACACCTTC.

The CDR3 sequence: CASRDSSSYEQYF. CDR3 DNA sequence: TGTGCCAGCAGGGACAGCTCCTCCTACGAGCAGTACTTC. V is TRBV6-5 and J is TRBJ2-7; D is perhaps TRBD1 (6 bases). From germline, CDR1 is MNHEY and CDR2 SVGAGI. V was cut by 6 bases and J by 0 bases, with 9 bases left in between. The CDR3 has 13 amino acids.

The chain combines TRBV9 with TRBJ2-7; 10 nucleotides agree with TRBD1. In germline, CDR1 is SGDLS, CDR2 YYNGEE. This CDR3 contains 15 residues. V lost 1 base, J lost 5 bases, and 6 bases stayed unmatched. CDR3 sequence: CASSVRGTGADEQYF. CDR3 DNA sequence: TGTGCCAGCAGCGTAAGAGGGACAGGGGCGGACGAGCAGTACTTC.

The chain has TRBV7-6 and TRBJ1-5, with 7 bases matching TRBD1. There are 19 residues in the CDR3. Per germline, CDR1 SGHVS and CDR2 FNYEAQ. With 2 bases clipped from V and 1 base from J, the junction kept 14 bases outside the gene matches. The CDR3 loop reads CASSLRPGGGRESNQPQHF. CDR3 nucleotides: TGTGCCAGCAGCTTAAGGCCCGGAGGGGGCCGTGAAAGCAATCAGCCCCAGCATTTT.

This chain links TRBV9 with TRBJ2-7; 7 bases map to TRBD2. The germline CDR1 and CDR2 sequences are SGDLS and YYNGEE. Trimming took 0 bases from V and 4 from J; bases not matched to a gene: 7. CDR3 size: 15 residues. The CDR3 DNA is TGTGCCAGCAGCGTAGGGGAGGGGAGTGGTTACGAGCAGTACTTC. Translation: CASSVGEGSGYEQYF.

This clone was seen once. V gene TRBV10-1 combines with J gene TRBJ1-3; the D gene is possibly TRBD1 (5 bases). The ends were cut back, 3 bases at V and 0 bases at J, with 6 bases in the middle. Per the germline V gene, CDR1 is WNHNN and CDR2 is SYGVQD (reference sequence). The CDR3 length is 14 residues. The CDR3 DNA reads TGCGCCAGCAGTGACGGGACCTCTGGAAACACCATATATTTT. Its translation is CASSDGTSGNTIYF.

This sequence joins TRBV28 and TRBJ1-5; no definite D call. The CDR3 totals 12 residues. V was cut by 10 bases and J by 4 bases, with 11 bases left in between. Germline V gene lookup returns CDR1 MDHEN and CDR2 SYDVKM. The CDR3 bases are TGTGCCACCCGGAGGTCGAATCAGCCCCAGCATTTT. This sequence encodes CATRRSNQPQHF.

The V call is TRBV6-1, the J call TRBJ1-2; D gene unclear. In germline, CDR1 is MNHNS, CDR2 SASEGT. Trimming took off 2 bases at V and 3 bases at J, with 10 bases between the two ends. The CDR3 has 14 residues. CDR3 sequence (DNA): TGTGCCAGCAGTGAAAACGGGCGGTACTATGGCTACACCTTC. Amino acid sequence: CASSENGRYYGYTF.

For the CDR3, the DNA is TGTGCCAGTAGTACCTACGGGACAGGGGGCTCCCAGCATTTT. This codes for CASSTYGTGGSQHF. This rearrangement joins TRBV19 to TRBJ1-5, with 12 nucleotides matching TRBD1. Germline assignment: CDR1 LNHDA and CDR2 SQIVND (reference sequence). CDR3 length: 14 residues. V was pared by 4 bases and J by 11 bases, with 6 bases of the junction left unmatched.

This clone was counted a single time. The rearrangement links TRBV12-3 or TRBV12-4 to TRBJ1-1; D remains unclear. The germline V and J ends were trimmed by 7 bases and 1 base, with 4 bases remaining between them. This CDR3 is built from 11 residues. In nucleotides, the CDR3 is TGTGCCAGCACCGAGAACACTGAAGCTTTCTTT. This encodes CASTENTEAFF.

The V call is TRBV9, the J call TRBJ2-7; TRBD2 is a possible D gene (5 bases). The CDR3 sequence is 15 residues long. Germline V gene data show CDR1 as SGDLS and CDR2 as YYNGEE. Trimming stripped 0 bases from V and 3 bases from J, with 13 bases between. Here the CDR3 DNA reads TGTGCCAGCAGCGTAGATGGAGGTAATCGCTACGAGCAGTACTTC. Translating gives CASSVDGGNRYEQYF.

The chain joins TRBV19 to TRBJ1-5; D is unclear. Germline V gene sequence: CDR1 LNHDA, CDR2 SQIVND (reference sequence). The CDR3 consists of 13 residues. Trimming cost V 6 bases and J 4 bases, with 10 bases left between them. The CDR3 loop is CASSPGLNQPQHF. DNA for the CDR3: TGTGCCAGTAGCCCTGGACTTAATCAGCCCCAGCATTTT.

This chain uses TRBV7-9 with TRBJ1-2; 7 bases agree with TRBD1. The V segment lost 2 bases and the J segment 4 bases; nucleotides outside the gene matches: 10. The CDR3 totals 16 residues. CDR1 SEHNR and CDR2 FQNEAQ come from the germline V gene (reference sequence). CDR3 in amino acids: CASSLILRQGIYGYTF. The CDR3 nucleotides read TGTGCCAGCAGCTTAATTTTACGACAGGGTATCTATGGCTACACCTTC.

V and J are TRBV6-5 and TRBJ1-5; D is ambiguous. Deletions cut 2 bases from V and 3 bases from J, with 5 bases between. The germline V gene encodes CDR1 MNHEY and CDR2 SVGAGI. This CDR3 spans 13 amino acids. CDR3 sequence: CASSYSYNQPQHF. The CDR3 coding sequence is TGTGCCAGCAGTTACAGCTACAATCAGCCCCAGCATTTT.

The rearrangement joins TRBV6-6 to TRBJ1-6, with D tentatively TRBD1 (5 bases). The CDR3 loop spans 20 amino acids. Germline values: CDR1 MNHNY, CDR2 SVGAGI (reference sequence). The V and J ends lost 5 bases and 0 bases respectively, with 23 bases between them. DNA of the CDR3: TGTGCCAGCAGTCGGGGGTATGGGACGGACCGTAGCTCCTATAATTCACCCCTCCACTTT. This encodes CASSRGYGTDRSSYNSPLHF.

J is TRBJ2-2 and V is TRBV2, with D hard to call. Between the trimmed V and J ends, which lost 4 bases and 5 bases, there was a span of 11 bases. Germline loops: CDR1 SNHLY, CDR2 FYNNEI. This CDR3 comprises 14 residues. The chain's CDR3 is CASSVEGLTGELFF. CDR3 DNA: TGTGCCAGCAGTGTTGAAGGGTTAACCGGGGAGCTGTTTTTT.

V and J are TRBV5-1 and TRBJ2-7, with 9 bases aligning to TRBD1. Germline loops: CDR1 SGHRS, CDR2 YFSETQ. V dropped 1 base and J dropped 2; count of bases not matched to a gene: 7. This CDR3 is built from 16 residues. CDR3 nucleotide sequence: TGCGCCAGCAGCTTGACCGGGACAGGGAAAGCCTACGAGCAGTACTTC. Its protein is CASSLTGTGKAYEQYF. The full variable domain, completed using reference TRBV5-1 and TRBJ2-7, is KAGVTQTPRYLIKTRGQQVTLSCSPISGHRSVSWYQQTPGQGLQFLFEYFSETQRNKGNFPGRFSGRQFSNSRSEMNVSTLELGDSALYLCASSLTGTGKAYEQYFGPGTRLTVT.

The rearrangement links TRBV3-1 (or the pseudogene TRBV3-2) to TRBJ1-5; D not resolved. Germline assignment: CDR1 LGHDT and CDR2 YNNKEL (reference sequence). The CDR3 runs 14 residues. Trimming left V 3 bases short and J 2 bases short, with 8 bases between. CDR3 residues: CASSQALGNQPQHF. The CDR3 DNA sequence: TGTGCCAGCAGCCAGGCCTTAGGCAATCAGCCCCAGCATTTT.

The rearrangement joins TRBV28 to TRBJ2-7, with a weak D call TRBD1 (5 bases). The CDR3 loop spans 15 amino acids. The V end was cut by 0 bases, the J end by 8 bases, with 17 bases between. Germline V gene lookup returns CDR1 MDHEN and CDR2 SYDVKM. In DNA, the CDR3 is TGTGCCAGCAGTTTATGGGCAGGTGCAAAGGACAAGCAGTACTTC. Protein sequence: CASSLWAGAKDKQYF.

The V gene is TRBV7-2, the J gene TRBJ2-1; TRBD2 matches 11 bases. The CDR3 totals 16 residues. With V trimmed by 0 bases and J by 5 bases, 3 bases remained unmatched. Per germline, CDR1 SGHTA and CDR2 FQGNSA. This CDR3 reads CASSLASLAGDNEQFF. The CDR3 nucleotides are TGTGCCAGCAGCTTAGCGTCACTAGCGGGGGACAATGAGCAGTTCTTC.

This clone was observed a single time. The chain employs TRBV10-3 and TRBJ2-2, with TRBD1 matching 7 bases. The CDR3 totals 14 residues. V lost 0 bases to trimming and J lost 7 bases; unmatched junction nucleotides: 2. Per the germline V gene, CDR1 is ENHRY and CDR2 is SYGVKD. The CDR3 DNA sequence: TGTGCCATCAGTGAGTCAGGGGGCTACGGGGAGCTGTTTTTT. Translating it yields CAISESGGYGELFF.

This chain connects TRBV10-2 to TRBJ2-1; 11 nucleotides align to TRBD2. Trimming took 5 bases from V and 4 from J; bases not matched to a gene: 1. From germline, CDR1 is WSHSY and CDR2 SAAADI. The CDR3 length is 14 residues. The CDR3 nucleotides are TGCGCCAGCAGTACTAGCGGGGGTTACAATGAGCAGTTCTTC. Its protein is CASSTSGGYNEQFF.